Below are 4 T cell receptor beta chains sequenced from a single sample in a study of identical twins. MiXCR, applied by TCRdb to the 5' RACE reads, yields one record per CDR3 protein. The sample yields about 480,000 distinct CDR3 sequences, 13% to 15% seen once. These data were also filed under a second study, of yellow fever vaccine responses in identical twins.

The specimen sequenced was CD4+ T cells sorted from blood. The receptor source for this set is a woman aged 18-29 years in good health.

In nucleotides, the CDR3 is TGTGCCAGCAGTGTGTCAGGGGGCCTTGAGCAGTTCTTC. It encodes CASSVSGGLEQFF. This rearrangement joins TRBV6-4 to TRBJ2-1; TRBD1 matches 8 bases. Germline-derived CDR1 and CDR2 are MRHNA and SNTAGT. With 4 bases clipped from V and 9 bases from J, the junction kept 5 bases outside the gene matches. This CDR3 region has 13 residues.

There are a few counts of this clonotype. The rearrangement joins TRBV5-1 to TRBJ2-2, with D perhaps assigned TRBD1 or TRBD2 (6 bases each). The CDR3 is 17 residues long. V lost 0 bases to trimming and J lost 4 bases, with 16 bases between them. Germline CDR1 SGHRS, CDR2 YFSETQ. CDR3 sequence: CASSLAPGAFVTGELFF. CDR3 in DNA: TGCGCCAGCAGCTTGGCCCCGGGGGCTTTCGTCACCGGGGAGCTGTTTTTT.

V gene TRBV15 combines with J gene TRBJ2-2, with D possibly being TRBD2 (5 bases). CDR3 length equals 17 residues. Deletions cut 3 bases from V and 2 bases from J, with 16 bases between. Germline CDR1 LNHNV, CDR2 YYDKDF (reference sequence). The CDR3 loop is CATSRVQRPLNTGELFF. The CDR3 region has the DNA TGTGCCACCAGCAGGGTTCAGCGGCCCCTAAACACCGGGGAGCTGTTTTTT.

The sample holds many counts of this clonotype. The rearrangement joins TRBV5-1 to TRBJ1-1; 7 bases match TRBD1. V trimming: 3 bases; J trimming: 4 bases; junction bases outside the gene matches: 3. There are 13 residues in the CDR3. In germline, CDR1 is SGHRS, CDR2 YFSETQ. CDR3 sequence (DNA): TGCGCCAGCAGCTCGGGACAGATCACTGAAGCTTTCTTT. It encodes CASSSGQITEAFF.